A single count supports the clone carrying this T cell receptor (beta chain). Its antigen is undetermined. Clones were read by immunoSEQ multiplex PCR, and TCRdb kept only the in-frame ones, dropping some. The sample lists about 150,000 clones, about 88% occurring once. The J segment lost 2 bases and the V segment lost 6 bases, leaving 6 bases of the junction unmatched. In germline, CDR1 is SNHLY, CDR2 FYNNEI. The CDR3 consists of 14 residues. Donors came from a validation cohort of over a hundred subjects, distinct from the first 666-subject cohort. This sample is drawn from a study of cytomegalovirus exposure and HLA in healthy donors. Whole-study findings and limits: Despite most TCR sequences being rare, some public TCRs occurred in many donors. In vitro checks showed that a few CMV-associated chains really do target CMV antigens.

The receptor was isolated from a man between 18 and 29 years old in good health and CMV-seropositive. V and J are TRBV2 and TRBJ2-5; 7 positions match TRBD1. What was sequenced was PBMCs. CDR3 region: CASSQQGLQETQYF. In DNA, the CDR3 is TGTGCCAGCAGCCAACAGGGGTTACAAGAGACCCAGTACTTC.